This is a list of T cell receptor beta chains from one sample in a study of blood T cells in healthy people across ages. TCRdb re-called the 5' RACE reads through MiXCR, storing one row per CDR3 protein. This table has about 760,000 distinct CDR3 sequences, 25% appearing once. The sample was also reused in another study, on T cells of mothers and their children.

The sequenced sample consisted of blood. The receptors originated from a boy aged 10-17 years in good health. The CDR3 runs from the conserved cysteine through the conserved F or W. A D gene is named only where the DNA matches it firmly. Size values are once, few and many counts, or a class for expanded clones, and some rows have none.

v_call,j_call,cdr3_length,d_call,clone_size,cdr3_nt,cdr3_aa
TRBV7-9,TRBJ2-5,14,-,-,TGTGCCAGCAGCTTAGCGGGACCCACCGAGACCCAGTACTTC,CASSLAGPTETQYF
TRBV20-1,TRBJ1-5,15,TRBD1,-,TGCAGTGCTAGAGATGGGACAGGGGCAGGTCAGCCCCAGCATTTT,CSARDGTGAGQPQHF
TRBV5-1,TRBJ2-7,14,-,few,TGCGCCAGCAGCTTGGTGGATTACGGCTACGAGCAGTACTTC,CASSLVDYGYEQYF
TRBV10-3,TRBJ2-7,13,TRBD2,many,TGTGCCATCAGTGCTGGACTAGTCTACGAGCAGTACTTC,CAISAGLVYEQYF
TRBV7-3,TRBJ2-1,13,-,few,TGTGCCAGCAGGGCTACTAGCTCCCCTGAGCAGTTCTTC,CASRATSSPEQFF
TRBV6-7,TRBJ2-1,14,-,-,TGTGCCAGCAGTGCCAAGCTAGACTACAATGGGCAGTTCTTC,CASSAKLDYNGQFF
TRBV7-2,TRBJ2-7,14,-,-,TGTGCCAGCAGCTTGCTTGGCGATTCTAGCGAGCAGTACTTC,CASSLLGDSSEQYF
TRBV4-1,TRBJ2-5,13,-,-,TGCGCCAGCAGCCAAGTGGTCGGGGGGACCCAGTACTTC,CASSQVVGGTQYF
TRBV20-1,TRBJ1-4,15,TRBD1,-,TGCAGTGCTAGAGATCTGACAGGGACTAATGAAAAACTGTTTTTT,CSARDLTGTNEKLFF
TRBV4-1,TRBJ2-2,16,TRBD2,few,TGCGCCAGCAGCCAAGTCTCTGGCGGGAGGGCCGGGGAGCTGTTTTTT,CASSQVSGGRAGELFF
TRBV24-1,TRBJ2-4,13,-,-,TGTGCCACCAGTGATCTTTATGGAGACATTCAGTACTTC,CATSDLYGDIQYF
TRBV20-1,TRBJ2-5,17,TRBD2,-,TGCAGTGCTAGTGGCCTAGCGGGAGTGTTAGAGGAAGAGACCCAGTACTTC,CSASGLAGVLEEETQYF
TRBV9,TRBJ2-5,15,-,-,TGTGCCAGCAGCGTAGGAGGGGGAGGACAAGAGACCCAGTACTTC,CASSVGGGGQETQYF
TRBV20-1,TRBJ2-3,15,TRBD2,few,TGCAGTGCAATTGGAGCGGGGCTGGGCACAGATACGCAGTATTTT,CSAIGAGLGTDTQYF
TRBV9,TRBJ2-2,16,TRBD2,-,TGTGCCAGCAGCGGGAAGACTAGCTTGAACACCGGGGAGCTGTTTTTT,CASSGKTSLNTGELFF
TRBV27,TRBJ2-3,15,-,-,TGTGCCAGCAGTTTCGGGCCGGCGTTCACAGATACGCAGTATTTT,CASSFGPAFTDTQYF
TRBV2,TRBJ2-7,15,TRBD1,-,TGTGCCAGCAGACTGGGACAGGGTGTAAATTACGAGCAGTACTTC,CASRLGQGVNYEQYF
TRBV28,TRBJ2-1,14,-,few,TGTGCCAGCTCTCTGGGGGCGATTAACAATGAGCAGTTCTTC,CASSLGAINNEQFF
TRBV28,TRBJ2-7,13,-,-,TGTGCCAGCAGTTCGGCGGACTTCTACGAGCAGTACTTC,CASSSADFYEQYF
TRBV4-1,TRBJ2-5,15,TRBD2,few,TGCGCCAGCAGCCAATCTAGCGGGAGCGGGGAGACCCAGTACTTC,CASSQSSGSGETQYF
TRBV29-1,TRBJ2-1,13,TRBD2,-,TGCAGCGTTAGCGGGAGTCCCTACAATGAGCAGTTCTTC,CSVSGSPYNEQFF
TRBV28,TRBJ2-7,16,-,-,TGTGCCAGCAGTTTAGAGGGACCCGGGTCAAACTACGAGCAGTACTTC,CASSLEGPGSNYEQYF
TRBV10-2,TRBJ2-3,17,TRBD2,-,TGCGCCAGCAGTGAGGGGACTAGCGGAGAAAGACCAGATACGCAGTATTTT,CASSEGTSGERPDTQYF
TRBV28,TRBJ1-1,13,-,few,TGTGCCAGCAGTCCCCCGTCTGGCACTGAAGCTTTCTTT,CASSPPSGTEAFF
TRBV6-5,TRBJ1-1,13,-,few,TGTGCCAGCAGTTACTTGGATTACACTGAAGCTTTCTTT,CASSYLDYTEAFF
TRBV20-1,TRBJ2-5,14,TRBD2,few,TGCAGTGCTGGGGAACTAGCGGGTCAAGAGACCCAGTACTTC,CSAGELAGQETQYF